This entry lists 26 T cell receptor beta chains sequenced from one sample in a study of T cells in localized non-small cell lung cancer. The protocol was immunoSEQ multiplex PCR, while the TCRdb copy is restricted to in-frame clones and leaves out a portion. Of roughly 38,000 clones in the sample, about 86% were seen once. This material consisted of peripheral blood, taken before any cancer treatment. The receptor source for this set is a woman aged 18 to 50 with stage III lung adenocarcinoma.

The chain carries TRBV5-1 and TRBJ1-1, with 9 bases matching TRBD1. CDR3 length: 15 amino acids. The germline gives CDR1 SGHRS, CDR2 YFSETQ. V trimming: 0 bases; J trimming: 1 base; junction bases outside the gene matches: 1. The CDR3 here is CASSLVGQGNTEAFF. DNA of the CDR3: TGCGCCAGCAGCTTGGTGGGACAGGGGAACACTGAAGCTTTCTTT.

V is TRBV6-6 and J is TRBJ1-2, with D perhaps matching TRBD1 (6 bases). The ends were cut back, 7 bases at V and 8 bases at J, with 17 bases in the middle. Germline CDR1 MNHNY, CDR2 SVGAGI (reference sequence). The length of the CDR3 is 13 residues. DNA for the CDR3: TGTGCCAGCACCCTGGGGACAAGACAGGGCTACACCTTC. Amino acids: CASTLGTRQGYTF.

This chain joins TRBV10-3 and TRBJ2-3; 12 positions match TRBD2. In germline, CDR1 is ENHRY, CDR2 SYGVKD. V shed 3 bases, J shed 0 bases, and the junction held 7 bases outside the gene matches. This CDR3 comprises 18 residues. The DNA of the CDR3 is TGTGCCATCAGTGACTTACCTAGCGGGGGGGCCAGCACAGATACGCAGTATTTT. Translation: CAISDLPSGGASTDTQYF.

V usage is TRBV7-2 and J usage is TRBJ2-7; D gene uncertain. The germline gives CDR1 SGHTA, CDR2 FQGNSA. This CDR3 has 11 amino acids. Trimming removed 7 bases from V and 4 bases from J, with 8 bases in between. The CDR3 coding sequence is TGTGCCAGCACCATGGGTTACGAGCAGTACTTC. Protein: CASTMGYEQYF. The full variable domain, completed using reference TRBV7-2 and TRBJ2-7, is GAGVSQSPSNKVTEKGKDVELRCDPISGHTALYWYRQSLGQGLEFLIYFQGNSAPDKSGLPSDRFSAERTGGSVSTLTIQRTQQEDSAVYLCASTMGYEQYFGPGTRLTVT.

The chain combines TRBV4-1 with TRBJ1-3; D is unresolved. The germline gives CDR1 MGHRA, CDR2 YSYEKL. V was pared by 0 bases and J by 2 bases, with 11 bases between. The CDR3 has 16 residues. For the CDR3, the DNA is TGCGCCAGCAGCCAAGATAGCATCGAACCTGGAAACACCATATATTTT. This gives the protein CASSQDSIEPGNTIYF.

DNA for the CDR3: TGTGCCAGCAGTGAACGGTCAGCGTATAGCAATCAGCCCCAGCATTTT. Amino acids: CASSERSAYSNQPQHF. V is TRBV6-1 and J is TRBJ1-5; D is uncertain. From germline, CDR1 is MNHNS and CDR2 SASEGT. Trimming left V 2 bases short and J 0 bases short, with 11 bases between. The CDR3 has 16 amino acids.

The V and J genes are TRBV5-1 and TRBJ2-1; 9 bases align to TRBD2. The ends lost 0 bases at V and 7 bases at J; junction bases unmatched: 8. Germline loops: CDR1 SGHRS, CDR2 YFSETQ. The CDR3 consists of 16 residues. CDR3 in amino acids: CASSLGGGASLNEQFF. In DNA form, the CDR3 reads TGCGCCAGCAGCTTGGGCGGGGGGGCCAGTCTGAATGAGCAGTTCTTC.

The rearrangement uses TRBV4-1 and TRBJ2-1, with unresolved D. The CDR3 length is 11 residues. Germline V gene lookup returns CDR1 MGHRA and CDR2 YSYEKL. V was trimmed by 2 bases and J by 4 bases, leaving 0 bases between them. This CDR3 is CASSQYNEQFF. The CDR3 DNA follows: TGCGCCAGCAGCCAATACAATGAGCAGTTCTTC.

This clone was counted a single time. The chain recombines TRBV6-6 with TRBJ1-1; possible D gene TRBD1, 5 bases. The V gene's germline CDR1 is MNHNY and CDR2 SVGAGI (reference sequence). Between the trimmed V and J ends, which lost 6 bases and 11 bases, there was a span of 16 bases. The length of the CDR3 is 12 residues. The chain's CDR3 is CASRRTPGSAFF. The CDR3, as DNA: TGTGCCAGCAGGCGTACCCCAGGGTCGGCTTTCTTT.

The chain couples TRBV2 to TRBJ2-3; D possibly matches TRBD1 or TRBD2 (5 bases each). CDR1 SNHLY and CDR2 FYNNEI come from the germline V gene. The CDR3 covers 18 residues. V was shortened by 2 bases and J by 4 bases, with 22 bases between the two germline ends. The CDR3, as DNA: TGTGCCAGCAGTGAACCTGGGGGTGACTCCCTCTCCCCAGATACGCAGTATTTT. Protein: CASSEPGGDSLSPDTQYF.

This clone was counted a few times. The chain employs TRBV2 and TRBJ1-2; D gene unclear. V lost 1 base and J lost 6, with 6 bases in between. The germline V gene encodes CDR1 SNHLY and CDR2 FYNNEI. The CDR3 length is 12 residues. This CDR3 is CASSEDSDGYTF. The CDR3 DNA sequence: TGTGCCAGCAGTGAAGACTCCGATGGCTACACCTTC.

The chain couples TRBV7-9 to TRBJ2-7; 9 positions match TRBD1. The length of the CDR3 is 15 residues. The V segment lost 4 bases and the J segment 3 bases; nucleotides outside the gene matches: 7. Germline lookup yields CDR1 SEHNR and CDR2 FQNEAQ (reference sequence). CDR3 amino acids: CASSSGTGIGYEQYF. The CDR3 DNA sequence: TGTGCCAGCAGCTCAGGGACAGGGATCGGCTACGAGCAGTACTTC.

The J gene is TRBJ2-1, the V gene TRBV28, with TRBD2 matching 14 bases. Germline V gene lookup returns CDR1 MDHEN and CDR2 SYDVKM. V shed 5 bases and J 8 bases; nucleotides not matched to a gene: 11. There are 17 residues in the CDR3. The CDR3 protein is CASSQGLAGAFRDEQFF. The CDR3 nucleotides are TGTGCCAGCAGTCAGGGACTAGCGGGGGCCTTTAGAGATGAGCAGTTCTTC.

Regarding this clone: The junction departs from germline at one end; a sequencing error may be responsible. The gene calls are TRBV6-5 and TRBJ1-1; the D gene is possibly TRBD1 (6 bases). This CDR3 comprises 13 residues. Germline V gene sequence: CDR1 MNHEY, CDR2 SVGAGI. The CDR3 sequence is CDSSTTGSAEAFF. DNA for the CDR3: TGTGACAGCAGCACGACAGGCAGCGCTGAAGCTTTCTTT.

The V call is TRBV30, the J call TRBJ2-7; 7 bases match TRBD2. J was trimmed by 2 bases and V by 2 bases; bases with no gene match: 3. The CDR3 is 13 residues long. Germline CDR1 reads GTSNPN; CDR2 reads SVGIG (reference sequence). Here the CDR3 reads CAWSNGGAYEQYF. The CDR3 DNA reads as TGTGCCTGGAGTAATGGGGGGGCCTACGAGCAGTACTTC.

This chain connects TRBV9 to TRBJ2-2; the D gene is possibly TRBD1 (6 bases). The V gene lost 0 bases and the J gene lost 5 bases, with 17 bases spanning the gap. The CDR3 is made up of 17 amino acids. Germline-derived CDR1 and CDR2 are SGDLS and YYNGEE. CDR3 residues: CASSVGDRPIRTGELFF. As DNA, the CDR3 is TGTGCCAGCAGCGTAGGAGACAGGCCCATCAGGACCGGGGAGCTGTTTTTT.

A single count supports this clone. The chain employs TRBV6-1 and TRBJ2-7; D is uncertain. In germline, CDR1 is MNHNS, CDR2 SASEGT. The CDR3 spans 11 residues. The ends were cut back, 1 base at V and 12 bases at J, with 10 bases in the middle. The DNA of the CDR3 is TGTGCCAGCAGTGAAGGGGGTCAATCGTACTTC. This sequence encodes CASSEGGQSYF.

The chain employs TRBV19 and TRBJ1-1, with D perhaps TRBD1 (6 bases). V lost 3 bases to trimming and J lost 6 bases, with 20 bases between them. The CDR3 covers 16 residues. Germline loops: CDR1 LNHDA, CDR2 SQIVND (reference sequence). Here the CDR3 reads CASSISGGGTTSEAFF. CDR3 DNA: TGTGCCAGTAGTATCTCCGGGGGCGGGACAACTTCTGAAGCTTTCTTT.

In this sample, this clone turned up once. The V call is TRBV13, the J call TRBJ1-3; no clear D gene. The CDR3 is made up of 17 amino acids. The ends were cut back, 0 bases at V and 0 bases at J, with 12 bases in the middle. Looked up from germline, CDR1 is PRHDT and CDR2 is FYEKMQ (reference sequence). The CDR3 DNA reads TGTGCCAGCAGCTTAGGACAGTTACTCCTCTCTGGAAACACCATATATTTT. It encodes CASSLGQLLLSGNTIYF.

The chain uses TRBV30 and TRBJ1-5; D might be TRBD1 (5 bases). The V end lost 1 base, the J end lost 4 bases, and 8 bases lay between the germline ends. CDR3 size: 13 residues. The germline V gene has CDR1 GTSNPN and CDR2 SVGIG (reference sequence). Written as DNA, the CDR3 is TGTGCCTGGAGTGGAGGGACGAATCAGCCCCAGCATTTT. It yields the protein CAWSGGTNQPQHF.

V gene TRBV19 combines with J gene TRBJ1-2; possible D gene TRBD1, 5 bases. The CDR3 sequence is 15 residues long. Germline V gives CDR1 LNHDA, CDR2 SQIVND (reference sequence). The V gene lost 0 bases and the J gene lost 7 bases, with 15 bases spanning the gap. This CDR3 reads CASSIEAGRMGGYTF. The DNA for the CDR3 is TGTGCCAGTAGTATAGAAGCAGGGAGGATGGGTGGCTACACCTTC.

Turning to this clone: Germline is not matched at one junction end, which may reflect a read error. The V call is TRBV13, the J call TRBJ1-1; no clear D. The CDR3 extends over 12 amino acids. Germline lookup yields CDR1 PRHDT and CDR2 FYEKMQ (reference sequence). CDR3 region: CASAKLNAEAFF. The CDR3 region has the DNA TGTGCCAGCGCGAAATTGAACGCTGAAGCTTTCTTT.

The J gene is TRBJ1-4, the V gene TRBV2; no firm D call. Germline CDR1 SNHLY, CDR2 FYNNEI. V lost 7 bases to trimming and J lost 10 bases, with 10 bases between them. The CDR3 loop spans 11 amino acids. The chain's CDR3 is CASTEGRKLFF. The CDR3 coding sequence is TGTGCCAGCACGGAGGGAAGAAAACTGTTTTTT.

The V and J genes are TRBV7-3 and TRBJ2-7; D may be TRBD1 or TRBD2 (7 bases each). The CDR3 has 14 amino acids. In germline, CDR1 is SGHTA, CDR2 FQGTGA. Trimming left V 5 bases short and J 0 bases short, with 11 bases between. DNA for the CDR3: TGTGCCAGCAGCCAGGGGGGGATCTCCTACGAGCAGTACTTC. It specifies CASSQGGISYEQYF.

Here the CDR3 DNA reads TGTGCCAGCTCCCCGAGCTCCTACGAGCAGTACTTC. It is translated as CASSPSSYEQYF. This rearrangement joins TRBV18 to TRBJ2-7; D is uncertain. CDR1 is KGHSH, CDR2 LQKENI, per germline. This CDR3 spans 12 amino acids. V was pared by 6 bases and J by 0 bases, with 6 bases between.

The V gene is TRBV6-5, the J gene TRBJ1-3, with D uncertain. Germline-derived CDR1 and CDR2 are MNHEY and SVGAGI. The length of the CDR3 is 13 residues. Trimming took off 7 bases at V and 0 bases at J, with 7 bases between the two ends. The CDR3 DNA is TGTGCCAGCAACCCCAGCTCTGGAAACACCATATATTTT. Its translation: CASNPSSGNTIYF.